This TCR beta chain was retrieved from a study of HIV-infected patients and healthy controls. This clonotype has just a few counts. Alpha and beta constant-region primers primed reverse transcription of around 500 ng RNA. Alpha and beta chain libraries were made separately by chain-specific third strand synthesis with multiplexing indices. TCRdb independently ran MiXCR on the 5' RACE reads; one entry per CDR3 protein. The sample shows 15,000 to 20,000 distinct CDR3 sequences, about 8.3% of them seen only once. All unsorted peripheral T cells were captured because whole blood was used without fractionation. The clonotype originates from an adult in good health. The sequenced sample was blood.

The CDR3 DNA reads TGTGCCAGCAGCCCAGAGACAGGTCCTCCGTATTTT. Its protein product is CASSPETGPPYF. The rearrangement uses TRBV7-9 and TRBJ2-3; D perhaps matches TRBD1 (6 bases). The germline CDR1 and CDR2 sequences are SEHNR and FQNEAQ (reference sequence). V shed 5 bases and J shed 14 bases, with 17 bases lying between them. The CDR3 contains 12 residues.